Listed here is a single T cell receptor beta chain. The record originates from a study of blood T cell repertoires in COVID-19. Looking at the study overall: The analysed material was cDNA or gDNA that came from T cells, B-cell-depleted T cells, or PBMCs.

Original processing notes: By means of reference gene primer amplification, nucleated cell counts were estimated. TCRdb's table, derived via immunoSEQ multiplex PCR, lists solely in-frame clones and lacks some. The DNA gave D and trimming, while V, J and clone size come from that table. The table lists fewer than 600,000 clones, 70% to 90% of them singletons. Those who participated ranged in age from about 18 to 89 years and resided in approximately 26 US areas. The V and J ends lost 3 bases and 4 bases respectively, with 15 bases between them. Germline values: CDR1 KGHSH, CDR2 LQKENI. The CDR3 has 15 residues.

The clonotype originates from a woman aged 40-49 years who had recovered from COVID-19. This chain connects TRBV18 to TRBJ1-1; D not certain. The sequenced sample consisted of PBMCs or T cells enriched from blood (not recorded which). CDR3 sequence: CASSPQRNVGTEAFF. The CDR3 nucleotides are TGTGCCAGCTCACCTCAGAGGAACGTCGGCACTGAAGCTTTCTTT. The full variable domain, rest sourced from reference TRBV18 and TRBJ1-1, is NAGVMQNPRHLVRRRGQEARLRCSPMKGHSHVYWYRQLPEEGLKFMVYLQKENIIDESGMPKERFSAEFPKEGPSILRIQQVVRGDSAAYFCASSPQRNVGTEAFFGQGTRLTVV.